The source of this T cell receptor (beta chain) is a study of blood T cell repertoires in COVID-19. This clone was counted a single time. CDR1 is KGHDR, CDR2 SFDVKD, per germline. This CDR3 comprises 16 residues. V was shortened by 0 bases and J by 2 bases, with 12 bases between the two germline ends. Clones were sequenced by immunoSEQ multiplex PCR, and TCRdb holds only the in-frame ones, with some missing. The sample lists roughly 24,000 clones; 88% were seen once. The sample consisted of peripheral blood. This TCR was recovered from a man in his 70s in a cohort sampled during active COVID-19. The J gene is TRBJ2-5, the V gene TRBV24-1; D not resolved. This chain's CDR3 is CATSDLGRGIQETQYF. CDR3 DNA sequence: TGTGCCACCAGTGATTTGGGCAGAGGAATACAAGAGACCCAGTACTTC.